This T cell receptor (beta chain) was recorded in a study of blood T cell repertoires in COVID-19. Clones were read by immunoSEQ multiplex PCR, and TCRdb kept only the in-frame ones, dropping some. Among about 240,000 clones listed, approximately 85% were seen once. CDR3 length equals 15 residues. V was pared by 5 bases and J by 0 bases, with 3 bases of the junction left unmatched. Germline V gene sequence: CDR1 KGHSH, CDR2 LQKENI. This sequence joins TRBV18 and TRBJ2-7; 11 nucleotides align to TRBD1. Sequenced input: peripheral blood. The source is a man older than 75 with acute or convalescent COVID-19. The CDR3 loop reads CASSSGQGASYEQYF. DNA for the CDR3: TGTGCCAGCTCATCTGGACAGGGGGCCTCCTACGAGCAGTACTTC.